The clone carrying this T cell receptor beta chain was detected only a few times. What it binds is unknown. The record originates from a study of T cells in Graves' hyperthyroidism and ophthalmopathy. Study-level results: The blood repertoire included most of the expanded thyroid clonotypes above 0.001.

The length of the CDR3 is 15 residues. The junction had 6 bases not matched to a gene; V was cut back by 1 base and J by 3 bases. In germline, CDR1 is LGHDT, CDR2 YNNKEL (reference sequence). Stable hyperthyroidism: no ophthalmopathy progression over 18 months of follow-up. Reasons for excluding patients were uncontrolled infection, other autoimmune disease, pregnancy or lactation. Out of more than 8 ml of fresh peripheral blood came the PBMCs. RNA transcripts provided the source from which TCR beta CDR3 regions were amplified. First-round RT-PCR of the TCR CDR3 relied on the HTBI primer set. TCRdb independently ran MiXCR on the multiplex PCR reads; one entry per CDR3 protein. The sample yields 600,000 or so distinct CDR3 sequences, about 17% seen once.

Sequenced: blood. The receptor's source is a woman aged 25 to 39 with Graves' hyperthyroidism. The rearrangement joins TRBV3-1 to TRBJ2-7, with 7 bases that match TRBD2. Written as DNA, the CDR3 is TGTGCCAGCAGCCAAGGGCGGCTAGCGGTCTACGAGCAGTACTTC. This codes for CASSQGRLAVYEQYF.